This paragraph reports one T cell receptor (beta chain). This clonotype was found a few times. Its specific antigen is unknown. Base quality data are lacking; no much larger clone is found one base away. The library came from RACE. The sequencer was a NextSeq 500. During library preparation, unique molecular identifiers were attached to individual cDNA molecules so that TCRs could be counted in a quantitative, reproducible way. For every blood RNA sample, sequencing covered both the TCR alpha and TCR beta chains. Per the authors' processing: Samples had a median of about 96,000 TCRs, with a range from roughly 23,224 to 700,000. V, J and CDR3 annotation of the TCR reads was performed with the Decombinator software suite. For the PS versus PT1 abundance plots, all samples were subsampled to the same number of TCRs (28,000). TCRs were defined as expanded if absent before sensitization and observed at least eight times at the 2-week time point. TCRdb trimmed the raw reads at Q25, called clones with MiXCR and kept productive beta chains. All rows with the same CDR3 protein become a single entry with the most common DNA and genes. TCRdb, not the original authors, processed these V and J calls. The sample contains around 380,000 distinct CDR3 sequences, roughly 5% of them found a single time. The top ten constitute 2% to 2.5% of the sample.

These data come from a study of human T cells and chemical hapten exposure (dated by TCRdb to the early 2020s). A note on the overall study: For sensitization, 2% DPC in acetone was applied to an approximately 2 cm by approximately 2 cm area of upper inner arm skin. Patients additionally received weekly therapeutic DPC doses to the scalp throughout the approximately 22-week study period. Patch testing on the upper back used Finn chambers containing 0.01% DPC, with scoring done after 6 days according to International Contact Dermatitis Research Group standards. Most of the patients in the cohort were female, and the cohort covered alopecia areata with under or over 50% scalp involvement, alopecia totalis and alopecia universalis. Libraries were pooled for sequencing, and per-sample TCR yields varied mainly because of small differences in library volumes within the pool. Peripheral blood TCR repertoire changes were tracked in vivo in alopecia patients during primary and secondary sensitization to the hapten diphenylcyclopropenone (DPC). Blood samples were taken from patients before sensitization (week 0) and then at 2, 6 and about 24 weeks after DPC sensitization. Roughly 30 alopecia patients provided blood for TCR sequencing at one to four time points (pre-sensitization, 2, 6 and 24 weeks). General conclusions and limits of the study: A positive correlation was found between the number of PT1 expanded TCRs and patch test score, with significance reached at thresholds 8, 16 and 32 but not 4. Because every patient had alopecia, a presumed autoimmune disease, the patients' immune response might differ from that of healthy individuals. After repeated subsampling, the strength of the expansion versus patch-test correlation and the threshold at which it became significant changed. The number of TCRs above 1 in 1000 frequency did not change with DPC sensitization; there was no evidence of global repertoire structure alterations. Compared with pre-sensitization or healthy control sets, expanded TCRs formed significantly more large CDR3 similarity clusters, which is consistent with antigen-driven responses.

Spanning cysteine to phenylalanine, the CDR3 consists of 15 amino acids. The DNA shown is the 45-base CDR3, in frame from base 1. Between the V and J ends, shortened by 8 bases and 3 bases respectively, the junction contains 20 bases. CDR1 and CDR2 (MNHEY, SVGAGI) derive from the germline V gene. Explained via the paper, the time point label denotes: patch test 1, 2 weeks after DPC sensitization. The treatment or condition label here, explained by the study, means: therapeutic diphenylcyclopropenone sensitization with weekly scalp DPC. At each patch-test visit, blood was drawn before the patch test was applied. To be eligible, patients had to be aged 18 to 70, diagnosed with alopecia and judged suitable for DPC therapy, while pregnant patients were excluded. Total RNA was extracted from unfractionated whole blood that had been collected in Tempus Blood RNA tubes.

The V and J segments used are TRBV6-5 and TRBJ2-7; possibly the D gene is TRBD2, per 6 matching bases. Sample: whole blood, taken in connection with sensitization to the hapten diphenylcyclopropenone (DPC). This clonotype originated in a woman between 45 and 60 years old with alopecia areata. Some clones in this sample may be carry-over from other donors' samples. The CDR3 protein is CASHTGGIRLYEQYF. The sequence in DNA is TGTGCCAGCCACACTGGGGGGATAAGACTCTACGAGCAGTACTTC.